The next 18 T cell receptor beta chains were all read from a single sample in a study of PD-1 blockade in classical Hodgkin lymphoma. The repertoire was sequenced with immunoSEQ multiplex PCR; TCRdb's copy has only in-frame clones and lacks some. The table includes about 13,000 clones, 70% to 90% detected once. Described time point: cycle 4 day 1 (C4D1), after 6 weeks of nivolumab. Every single patient, without exception, relapsed after autologous stem cell transplantation, and brentuximab vedotin exposure varied. Sample: peripheral blood mononuclear cells (PBMCs), taken before the fourth cycle of nivolumab. These receptors were obtained from a human donor with classical Hodgkin lymphoma.

The gene calls are TRBV5-1 and TRBJ2-2; D is possibly TRBD1 (6 bases). With 5 bases removed from V and 4 bases from J, the gap between germline ends came to 9 bases. The CDR3 contains 13 residues. Germline V gene data show CDR1 as SGHRS and CDR2 as YFSETQ. The CDR3 protein is CASRTGTTGELFF. CDR3 bases: TGCGCCAGCAGAACAGGGACCACCGGGGAGCTGTTTTTT.

In DNA form, the CDR3 reads TGTGCCAGCAGTGAAGTTACGACAGGGGGCGATATCGACTATGGCTACACCTTC. Protein sequence: CASSEVTTGGDIDYGYTF. The chain joins TRBV9 to TRBJ1-2; 10 nucleotides align to TRBD1. Germline V gives CDR1 SGDLS, CDR2 YYNGEE. CDR3 length: 18 amino acids. Germline trimming cut 5 bases from V and 3 bases from J; bases unmatched to any gene: 16. Using reference TRBV9 and TRBJ1-2 for the parts outside the CDR3, the full variable domain is DSGVTQTPKHLITATGQRVTLRCSPRSGDLSVYWYQQSLDQGLQFLIQYYNGEERAKGNILERFSAQQFPDLHSELNLSSLELGDSALYFCASSEVTTGGDIDYGYTFGSGTRLTVV.

The rearrangement uses TRBV5-1 and TRBJ2-5, with no clear D. This CDR3 is built from 15 residues. The germline V gene has CDR1 SGHRS and CDR2 YFSETQ. V gave up 0 bases and J gave up 1 base, with 10 bases separating them. The CDR3 is CASSLAGRIQETQYF. The CDR3, as DNA: TGCGCCAGCAGCTTGGCCGGCAGGATCCAAGAGACCCAGTACTTC. The full variable domain, in which reference TRBV5-1 and TRBJ2-5 provide the parts outside the CDR3, is KAGVTQTPRYLIKTRGQQVTLSCSPISGHRSVSWYQQTPGQGLQFLFEYFSETQRNKGNFPGRFSGRQFSNSRSEMNVSTLELGDSALYLCASSLAGRIQETQYFGPGTRLLVL.

This clone was found once. The chain combines TRBV30 with TRBJ1-3; D not certain. V lost 2 bases to trimming and J lost 2 bases, with 10 bases between them. The CDR3 length is 14 residues. CDR1 is GTSNPN, CDR2 SVGIG, per germline (reference sequence). DNA of the CDR3: TGTGCCTGGAGTCGGGCGGCAACTGGAAACACCATATATTTT. Its translation is CAWSRAATGNTIYF.

The chain uses TRBV7-2 and TRBJ1-5, with TRBD1 as a possible D gene (6 bases). Trimming cost V 1 base and J 7 bases, with 11 bases left between them. In germline, CDR1 is SGHTA, CDR2 FQGNSA. This CDR3 is 14 amino acids long. CDR3 protein: CASSLGGGGQPQHF. The CDR3 bases are TGTGCCAGCAGCTTAGGAGGAGGGGGACAGCCCCAGCATTTT.

In nucleotides, the CDR3 is TGTGCCAGCAGCTTAGGCGCGGACATTGGGCAGTTCTTC. Residues: CASSLGADIGQFF. The chain couples TRBV11-2 to TRBJ2-1; D possibly corresponds to TRBD1 (5 bases). This CDR3 region has 13 residues. Germline values: CDR1 SGHAT, CDR2 FQNNGV. V was clipped by 1 base and J by 12 bases, with 13 bases between them.

This chain links TRBV6-9 with TRBJ1-5; no firm D call. The CDR3 contains 14 residues. Germline V gene lookup returns CDR1 MNHGY and CDR2 SVAAGI. The V end was cut by 7 bases, the J end by 1 base, with 11 bases between. The CDR3 sequence: CASTLTESNQPQHF. As DNA, the CDR3 is TGTGCCAGCACCCTAACAGAGAGCAATCAGCCCCAGCATTTT.

This clone was seen just once. V gene TRBV4-1 combines with J gene TRBJ1-5, with D perhaps TRBD1 (5 bases). The CDR3 is 16 residues long. V lost 6 bases to trimming and J lost 0 bases, with 15 bases between them. Germline CDR1 reads MGHRA; CDR2 reads YSYEKL. CDR3: CASSQKVDSSNQPQHF. The CDR3 DNA is TGCGCCAGCAGTCAAAAAGTAGACAGTAGCAATCAGCCCCAGCATTTT.

This rearrangement joins TRBV28 to TRBJ1-1; D gene unclear. Germline CDR1 is MDHEN and CDR2 is SYDVKM. The V end was cut by 3 bases, the J end by 1 base, with 6 bases between. This CDR3 spans 13 amino acids. The CDR3 loop reads CASSFRGNTEAFF. CDR3 in DNA: TGTGCCAGCAGTTTCAGAGGGAACACTGAAGCTTTCTTT.

The chain uses TRBV27 and TRBJ1-1, with no clear D. V was clipped by 8 bases and J by 0 bases, with 13 bases between them. The germline V gene encodes CDR1 MNHEY and CDR2 SMNVEV (reference sequence). The CDR3 contains 14 residues. The CDR3 DNA follows: TGTGCCAGCCGCCCGTTTAACTTGAACACTGAAGCTTTCTTT. It translates to CASRPFNLNTEAFF.

This chain links TRBV28 with TRBJ1-5; the D gene is possibly TRBD1 (6 bases). The germline CDR1 and CDR2 sequences are MDHEN and SYDVKM. The CDR3 is 19 amino acids. Trimming shortened V by 5 bases and J by 0 bases, and 23 bases separated the two germline ends. The DNA for the CDR3 is TGTGCCAGCAGTATTCGGCGCCGCCAAGGGGGTTATAGCAATCAGCCCCAGCATTTT. It translates to CASSIRRRQGGYSNQPQHF.

This chain joins TRBV5-1 and TRBJ1-3; D is unclear. Per the germline V gene, CDR1 is SGHRS and CDR2 is YFSETQ. Trimming shortened V by 0 bases and J by 1 base, and 20 bases separated the two germline ends. CDR3 size: 19 residues. Here the CDR3 reads CASSLVPQAGMTSGNTIYF. The DNA of the CDR3 is TGCGCCAGCAGCTTGGTGCCCCAGGCGGGCATGACGTCTGGAAACACCATATATTTT.

The rearrangement uses TRBV19 and TRBJ2-7; tentatively, D is TRBD1 (6 bases). Germline V gene lookup returns CDR1 LNHDA and CDR2 SQIVND (reference sequence). The length of the CDR3 is 15 residues. V lost 1 base and J lost 0, with 10 bases in between. The CDR3, as DNA: TGTGCCAGTAGTATAGTCACAGGGAGCTCCTACGAGCAGTACTTC. It is translated as CASSIVTGSSYEQYF.

This chain uses TRBV11-1 with TRBJ2-5, with TRBD2 matching 7 bases. The ends lost 7 bases at V and 7 bases at J; junction bases unmatched: 15. CDR1 SGHAT and CDR2 FQDESV come from the germline V gene (reference sequence). The CDR3 totals 15 residues. CDR3 nucleotides: TGTGCCAGCAAGATAGGGAGCGGGACTCAGGGGACCCAGTACTTC. Its translation: CASKIGSGTQGTQYF.

The chain joins TRBV11-2 to TRBJ2-1; D could derive from TRBD1 or TRBD2 (6 bases each). V lost 0 bases, J lost 0 bases, and 12 bases lay in between. Germline CDR1 reads SGHAT; CDR2 reads FQNNGV. The CDR3 spans 17 residues. CDR3 protein: CASSLDHRGPSYNEQFF. The CDR3, as DNA: TGTGCCAGCAGCTTAGATCATCGGGGGCCCTCCTACAATGAGCAGTTCTTC.

The chain couples TRBV11-2 to TRBJ2-5; 7 bases align to TRBD2. The CDR3 has 14 amino acids. Germline V gene lookup returns CDR1 SGHAT and CDR2 FQNNGV. Germline trimming cut 5 bases from V and 4 bases from J; bases unmatched to any gene: 7. CDR3 residues: CASSLVGEGETQYF. In DNA, the CDR3 is TGTGCCAGCAGCCTAGTGGGGGAGGGAGAGACCCAGTACTTC.

The chain has TRBV7-3 and TRBJ2-3; D is perhaps TRBD2 (5 bases). V was cut by 4 bases and J by 6 bases, with 11 bases left in between. The germline CDR1 and CDR2 sequences are SGHTA and FQGTGA. The CDR3 runs to 13 residues. DNA of the CDR3: TGTGCCAGCAGCTCCGGGATGGAGGATACGCAGTATTTT. It specifies CASSSGMEDTQYF.

The CDR3 region has the DNA TGTGCCAGCAGTGAAGCGACAGGGGGAGGCAATCAGCCCCAGCATTTT. Protein product: CASSEATGGGNQPQHF. The rearrangement links TRBV2 to TRBJ1-5, with TRBD1 matching over 9 bases. The V segment lost 0 bases and the J segment 2 bases; nucleotides outside the gene matches: 2. The CDR3 spans 16 residues. Germline loops: CDR1 SNHLY, CDR2 FYNNEI.